This T cell receptor beta chain was captured by sequencing in a study of OX40 agonist ivuxolimab in advanced cancers. Note on this clone: Its antigen is as yet unknown.

The V and J ends lost 6 bases and 0 bases respectively, with 12 bases between them. CDR1 and CDR2 from the germline V gene are LNHNV and YYDKDF (reference sequence). This CDR3 has 15 residues. The data were produced by immunoSEQ multiplex PCR, yet TCRdb's version contains in-frame clones alone and is incomplete. The data show fewer than 80,000 clones, over 65% seen once. Study-wide points: Patients who responded partially at 0.1-3.0 mg/kg showed clonal expansion ranking among the lowest.

This TCR came from an adult with an advanced solid tumor such as melanoma, head and neck, liver or kidney cancer. The chain combines TRBV15 with TRBJ2-4; D possibly matches TRBD1 or TRBD2 (5 bases each). The sequencing used CD4+ or CD8+ T cells sorted from blood, collected in a trial of the OX40 agonist ivuxolimab. CDR3: CATRGTGKAKNIQYF. The DNA of the CDR3 is TGTGCCACCAGAGGGACCGGGAAAGCCAAAAACATTCAGTACTTC.